This T cell receptor (beta chain) was found in a study of blood T cell repertoires in COVID-19. There are 18 residues in the CDR3. The V gene end was trimmed by 1 base and the J gene end by 5 bases; junction bases not matched to a gene: 13. Germline lookup yields CDR1 KGHDR and CDR2 SFDVKD. The table came from immunoSEQ multiplex PCR; TCRdb's copy has only in-frame clones and leaves some out. Seen here are approximately 50,000 clones, about 89% observed once, and the top ten hold 4.5% to 6%. The source of this sequence is a human donor in a cohort sampled during active COVID-19. The sample was peripheral blood. The chain combines TRBV24-1 with TRBJ2-5; the match to TRBD1 covers 9 bases. CDR3: CATSDLKTGTGRSETQYF. The DNA of the CDR3 is TGTGCCACCAGTGATTTAAAAACCGGGACAGGGAGATCGGAGACCCAGTACTTC.